This T cell receptor (beta chain) was sequenced in a study of T cells expressing NK-cell markers. Germline V gives CDR1 LGHNA, CDR2 YNFKEQ. The CDR3 covers 15 residues. Comment on this clonotype: Its matching antigen is unknown.

Following a re-call of the 5' RACE reads, TCRdb has one entry per CDR3 protein and lacks DNA. This table lists about 160,000 distinct CDR3 sequences. Whole-study results and caveats: For six donors, the dominant NKG2C+ clonotypes made up roughly 1.0-7.0% of their CD8+ T cells.

This chain connects TRBV4-2 to TRBJ2-7; TCRdb calls TRBD2, which cannot be checked without DNA. Sequenced input: blood T cells: a sorted CD56 or NKG2C T cell subset, CD4+ or CD8+ T cells, or bulk PBMC T cells (not recorded which). The sequence was obtained from a woman aged 18 to 75 in good health. The CDR3 protein is CASSQEGLAGGPRYF.